These 27 T cell receptor beta chains share one sample of origin, sequenced in a study of memory CD8 T cells in hepatitis C reinfection. Indicated time point: pre-reinfection, 55 to 20 weeks before reinfection detection. No in vitro expansion preceded TCR sequencing of the sorted cells. Sequencing used immunoSEQ multiplex PCR; TCRdb keeps in-frame clones, though not all of them. In the table there are 50,000 or so clones, roughly 86% of which are singletons. Specimen: naive CD8+ T cells sorted from blood. These receptors were obtained from a man younger than 35 with hepatitis C virus infection.

The table lists this clone with a few counts. The chain recombines TRBV5-6 with TRBJ1-5; weak D call: TRBD1 (5 bases). The CDR3 has 14 amino acids. Germline V gene sequence: CDR1 SGHDT, CDR2 YYEEEE. Trimming took off 2 bases at V and 2 bases at J, with 8 bases between the two ends. DNA for the CDR3: TGTGCCAGCAGCTTTCAGGGTGGCAATCAGCCCCAGCATTTT. It encodes CASSFQGGNQPQHF. The entire variable domain, with the rest obtained from reference TRBV5-6 and TRBJ1-5, is as follows: DAGVTQSPTHLIKTRGQQVTLRCSPKSGHDTVSWYQQALGQGPQFIFQYYEEEERQRGNFPDRFSGHQFPNYSSELNVNALLLGDSALYLCASSFQGGNQPQHFGDGTRLSIL.

The chain recombines TRBV5-4 with TRBJ1-2; D not certain. Trimming removed 6 bases at V and 8 bases at J, with 23 bases between. In germline, CDR1 is SGHNT, CDR2 YYREEE (reference sequence). The CDR3 has 15 amino acids. The CDR3: CASINREGSPGGYTF. Here the CDR3 DNA reads TGTGCCAGCATCAACCGAGAAGGGTCTCCGGGAGGCTACACCTTC.

DNA for the CDR3: TGCGCCAGCAGCCAAGGGACAGTCGGGACCCAGTACTTC. Its translation: CASSQGTVGTQYF. The chain couples TRBV4-1 to TRBJ2-5; TRBD1 might be the D (6 bases). V lost 1 base and J 7 bases, leaving 10 bases between the germline ends. The CDR3 runs to 13 residues. The germline gives CDR1 MGHRA, CDR2 YSYEKL.

The V and J genes are TRBV19 and TRBJ2-6; the D is unclear. V lost 3 bases and J lost 1, with 4 bases in between. The germline V gene has CDR1 LNHDA and CDR2 SQIVND (reference sequence). The CDR3 loop spans 14 amino acids. CDR3 residues: CASSMSSGANVLTF. As DNA, the CDR3 is TGTGCCAGTAGTATGAGTTCTGGGGCCAACGTCCTGACTTTC. The variable domain in full, with the rest retrieved from reference TRBV19 and TRBJ2-6, is DGGITQSPKYLFRKEGQNVTLSCEQNLNHDAMYWYRQDPGQGLRLIYYSQIVNDFQKGDIAEGYSVSREKKESFPLTVTSAQKNPTAFYLCASSMSSGANVLTFGAGSRLTVL.

DNA for the CDR3: TGTGCCAGCAGCCACCCCCCAGCTAGCGGGGGGCCGGTAGATACGCAGTATTTT. Its protein is CASSHPPASGGPVDTQYF. This rearrangement joins TRBV7-9 to TRBJ2-3; 11 bases match TRBD2. The length of the CDR3 is 18 residues. Germline V gene lookup returns CDR1 SEHNR and CDR2 FQNEAQ (reference sequence). V lost 5 bases, J lost 5 bases, and 15 bases stayed unmatched.

V is TRBV28 and J is TRBJ2-2, with D perhaps matching TRBD2 (6 bases). V dropped 5 bases and J dropped 9 bases, with 16 bases sitting between them. The CDR3 is 14 amino acids. CDR1 is MDHEN and CDR2 is SYDVKM in the germline V gene. This CDR3 is CASSSPEGLWELFF. The CDR3 bases are TGTGCCAGCAGTAGCCCGGAGGGCCTCTGGGAGCTGTTTTTT.

The chain uses TRBV4-1 and TRBJ1-2, with D unresolved. Germline CDR1 reads MGHRA; CDR2 reads YSYEKL. Trimming pared 0 bases from V and 0 bases from J, leaving 17 bases between. This CDR3 contains 18 residues. As DNA, the CDR3 is TGCGCCAGCAGCCAAGATGCATCTCAGGAACAACCTAACTATGGCTACACCTTC. Amino acids: CASSQDASQEQPNYGYTF.

This chain joins TRBV5-1 and TRBJ2-7; 11 bases fit TRBD1. CDR1 and CDR2 (germline): SGHRS, YFSETQ. V lost 1 base and J lost 3; bases outside the gene matches: 3. The CDR3 spans 15 residues. This chain's CDR3 is CASSLWDRGNYEQYF. The CDR3 coding sequence is TGCGCCAGCAGCTTGTGGGACAGGGGGAACTACGAGCAGTACTTC.

The V call is TRBV10-1, the J call TRBJ2-2; 7 bases line up with TRBD2. The CDR3 is 15 amino acids. CDR1 and CDR2 (germline): WNHNN, SYGVQD (reference sequence). The V gene end was trimmed by 3 bases and the J gene end by 6 bases; junction bases not matched to a gene: 7. As DNA, the CDR3 is TGCGCCAGCAGTGATCAGCGGGGAGGGGCCGGGGAGCTGTTTTTT. Translated: CASSDQRGGAGELFF.

The chain carries TRBV11-2 and TRBJ2-7, with D perhaps matching TRBD1 (5 bases). This CDR3 region has 12 residues. In germline, CDR1 is SGHAT, CDR2 FQNNGV. The V and J ends lost 0 bases and 7 bases respectively, with 7 bases between them. DNA of the CDR3: TGTGCCAGCAGCTTAGATGGGGCTGAGCAGTACTTC. Amino acids: CASSLDGAEQYF.

This chain uses TRBV11-2 with TRBJ2-7; a possible D gene is TRBD1 (6 bases). The CDR3 runs 14 residues. CDR1 SGHAT and CDR2 FQNNGV come from the germline V gene. V lost 0 bases to trimming and J lost 4 bases, with 10 bases between them. This CDR3 reads CASSLEGQIYEQYV. CDR3 nucleotide sequence: TGTGCCAGCAGCTTAGAAGGACAGATTTACGAGCAGTACGTC.

The chain is built from TRBV7-8 and TRBJ2-1; 13 bases match TRBD2. CDR1 SGHVS and CDR2 FQNEAQ come from the germline V gene. Germline trimming cut 5 bases from V and 2 bases from J; bases unmatched to any gene: 15. There are 20 residues in the CDR3. CDR3 in DNA: TGTGCCAGCAGCCAACTAGGACTAGCGGGGGTTTCCGGGGCCTACAATGAGCAGTTCTTC. The encoded protein is CASSQLGLAGVSGAYNEQFF.

The chain combines TRBV5-1 with TRBJ2-2; 10 nucleotides match TRBD2. In germline, CDR1 is SGHRS, CDR2 YFSETQ. This CDR3 has 16 residues. Germline trimming cut 5 bases from V and 4 bases from J; bases unmatched to any gene: 8. CDR3 in DNA: TGCGCCAGCAGTCTGCAGCGGACTAGCGGCACCGGGGAGCTGTTTTTT. This translates into CASSLQRTSGTGELFF.

The chain joins TRBV4-1 to TRBJ2-1, with 9 bases fitting TRBD2. The CDR3 consists of 16 residues. Trimming at V came to 1 base and at J to 4 bases, leaving 5 bases not matched to a gene. From germline, CDR1 is MGHRA and CDR2 YSYEKL. The DNA of the CDR3 is TGCGCCAGCAGCCAAGGGGCTAGCGGGATATACAATGAGCAGTTCTTC. As protein: CASSQGASGIYNEQFF.

The DNA of the CDR3 is TGTGCCATCAGTGAGGACAGCAGTTTGAACACTGAAGCTTTCTTT. Translation gives CAISEDSSLNTEAFF. J is TRBJ1-1 and V is TRBV10-3; possibly TRBD1 for D (5 bases). V was clipped by 2 bases and J by 0 bases, with 10 bases between them. This CDR3 is 15 amino acids long. Looked up from germline, CDR1 is ENHRY and CDR2 is SYGVKD.

The chain recombines TRBV11-2 with TRBJ2-7, with 7 bases identical to TRBD1. The trim removed 1 base at V and 2 bases at J, leaving 8 bases unmatched. Germline assignment: CDR1 SGHAT and CDR2 FQNNGV. The length of the CDR3 is 16 residues. The DNA for the CDR3 is TGTGCCAGCAGCTTAGGTCCGACAGGGAGACCCTACGAGCAGTACTTC. Translation: CASSLGPTGRPYEQYF. Full variable domain (missing parts from reference TRBV11-2 and TRBJ2-7): EAGVAQSPRYKIIEKRQSVAFWCNPISGHATLYWYQQILGQGPKLLIQFQNNGVVDDSQLPKDRFSAERLKGVDSTLKIQPAKLEDSAVYLCASSLGPTGRPYEQYFGPGTRLTVT.

This rearrangement joins TRBV4-1 to TRBJ2-2, with D possibly being TRBD2 (5 bases). The CDR3 sequence is 15 residues long. Germline V gene data show CDR1 as MGHRA and CDR2 as YSYEKL. V lost 0 bases, J lost 3 bases, and 8 bases lay in between. CDR3 sequence reads: CASSQDTGYTGELFF. The DNA for the CDR3 is TGCGCCAGCAGCCAAGATACGGGGTACACCGGGGAGCTGTTTTTT.

V usage is TRBV10-3 and J usage is TRBJ2-7; 8 nucleotides match TRBD1. The CDR3 is made up of 16 amino acids. V lost 3 bases, J lost 5 bases, and 12 bases stayed unmatched. CDR1 is ENHRY, CDR2 SYGVKD, per germline. The CDR3 sequence is CAISDPRDRSDDEQYF. In nucleotides, the CDR3 is TGTGCCATCAGTGACCCCCGGGACAGGTCAGACGACGAGCAGTACTTC.

The chain uses TRBV15 and TRBJ2-7; D gene ambiguous. This CDR3 is built from 13 residues. Trimming took off 3 bases at V and 4 bases at J, with 10 bases between the two ends. Germline values: CDR1 LNHNV, CDR2 YYDKDF (reference sequence). The CDR3 region has the DNA TGTGCCACCAGCAGGGGCAGATCTTACGAGCAGTACGTC. Its protein is CATSRGRSYEQYV.

The gene calls are TRBV5-1 and TRBJ2-1; 8 nucleotides align to TRBD2. The CDR3 is made up of 16 amino acids. Trimming at V came to 4 bases and at J to 2 bases, leaving 8 bases not matched to a gene. Germline V CDR1 and CDR2: SGHRS, YFSETQ. CDR3 nucleotide sequence: TGCGCCAGCAGCCCCATCGGGGGGGACGCCTACAATGAGCAGTTCTTC. Its translation: CASSPIGGDAYNEQFF.

The chain recombines TRBV5-4 with TRBJ2-1, with 10 bases lining up with TRBD2. Germline V gene lookup returns CDR1 SGHNT and CDR2 YYREEE (reference sequence). Trimming at V came to 2 bases and at J to 2 bases, leaving 4 bases not matched to a gene. CDR3 length: 16 residues. This CDR3 is CASSFRAGGPYNEQFF. The CDR3 bases are TGTGCCAGCAGCTTCCGAGCGGGAGGGCCCTACAATGAGCAGTTCTTC.

This clone appeared a single time. This rearrangement joins TRBV6-6 to TRBJ1-1; D is unclear. Germline values: CDR1 MNHNY, CDR2 SVGAGI (reference sequence). Trimming took 7 bases from V and 8 from J, leaving 11 bases between them. CDR3 size: 11 residues. CDR3 DNA sequence: TGTGCCAGCATCCTAGCCTCGGAAGCTTTCTTT. This translates into CASILASEAFF.

This clone was observed a handful of times. The chain combines TRBV5-5 with TRBJ1-5; TRBD1 is a possible D gene (6 bases). Trimming took off 4 bases at V and 9 bases at J, with 14 bases between the two ends. In germline, CDR1 is SGHKS, CDR2 YYEKEE (reference sequence). The CDR3 is made up of 13 amino acids. The CDR3 DNA is TGTGCCAGCAGCACAACAGGGTCAGGGCCCCAGCATTTT. Protein: CASSTTGSGPQHF.

The chain recombines TRBV20-1 with TRBJ2-3; TRBD2 is a possible D gene (5 bases). This CDR3 has 11 amino acids. The germline V gene has CDR1 DFQATT and CDR2 SNEGSKA (reference sequence). Trimming removed 6 bases at V and 6 bases at J, with 10 bases between. The CDR3 bases are TGCAGTGCCTCCTGGGAGGATACGCAGTATTTT. It yields the protein CSASWEDTQYF.

The chain has TRBV27 and TRBJ2-1, with 8 bases fitting TRBD2. This CDR3 region has 14 residues. Trimming removed 3 bases from V and 8 bases from J; junction bases left unmatched: 6. Germline values: CDR1 MNHEY, CDR2 SMNVEV (reference sequence). CDR3 region: CASSFSGGPYEQFF. CDR3 sequence (DNA): TGTGCCAGCAGTTTTTCGGGGGGGCCTTATGAGCAGTTCTTC.

The J gene is TRBJ2-3, the V gene TRBV19; tentative D call: TRBD2 (5 bases). The CDR3 spans 14 residues. Germline V gives CDR1 LNHDA, CDR2 SQIVND (reference sequence). V lost 2 bases to trimming and J lost 2 bases, with 8 bases between them. CDR3 amino acids: CASSIREDTDTQYF. The CDR3 coding sequence is TGTGCCAGTAGTATACGGGAAGACACAGATACGCAGTATTTT. The full variable domain, in which reference TRBV19 and TRBJ2-3 provide the parts outside the CDR3, is DGGITQSPKYLFRKEGQNVTLSCEQNLNHDAMYWYRQDPGQGLRLIYYSQIVNDFQKGDIAEGYSVSREKKESFPLTVTSAQKNPTAFYLCASSIREDTDTQYFGPGTRLTVL.

The chain combines TRBV5-1 with TRBJ2-2, with 11 bases aligning to TRBD1. CDR3 length: 18 residues. Germline V gene sequence: CDR1 SGHRS, CDR2 YFSETQ. The V and J ends lost 0 bases and 7 bases, in that order; junction bases with no gene match: 11. CDR3 DNA: TGCGCCAGCAGCTTGGAGGAGGGATGGACAGGGGGCTTCGGGGAGCTGTTTTTT. This translates into CASSLEEGWTGGFGELFF.